This T cell receptor (beta chain) was obtained from a study of CD8 T cells in ankylosing spondylitis. This clonotype was seen ten or more times. Its antigen is not identified. Overall study results and limits: Disease-linked clones had a CD8+ phenotype and relatively low frequency in peripheral blood. Apparently characteristic of ankylosing spondylitis blood was a TCR beta motif (about 8 highly homologous variants). Reportedly, significant enrichment of disease-linked clones occurred in matched ankylosing spondylitis synovial fluid.

CDR1 is LGHDT, CDR2 YNNKEL, per germline (reference sequence). Trimming shortened V by 0 bases and J by 7 bases, and 12 bases separated the two germline ends. The CDR3 contains 15 residues. With molecular barcodes, quantitative 5'-RACE was used to make the TCR beta libraries. TCRdb ran MiXCR on the 5' RACE reads and lists one entry per CDR3 protein. The profile shows approximately 260,000 distinct CDR3 sequences, about 9.1% of them singletons. The sample comprised blood, either unsorted or a sorted T cell fraction (not recorded which). The source is a male donor with ankylosing spondylitis or in good health (not recorded which). The rearrangement joins TRBV3-1 to TRBJ2-2; tentatively, D is TRBD2 (6 bases). In DNA, the CDR3 is TGTGCCAGCAGCCAAGACGGGATGCGGGGCGGGGAGCTGTTTTTT. Translated: CASSQDGMRGGELFF.